These 22 T cell receptor beta chains were all obtained from the same sample, sequenced in a study of T cell responses to AZD1222 COVID-19 vaccine. Sequencing used immunoSEQ multiplex PCR; TCRdb keeps in-frame clones, though not all of them. The data hold 170,000 or so clones, with roughly nine tenths observed a single time. This sample comprised peripheral blood, obtained on day 0 of AZD1222 vaccination. These receptors were taken from an adult in good health.

The J gene is TRBJ2-7, the V gene TRBV4-3; 8 bases fit TRBD1. The CDR3 is made up of 15 amino acids. CDR1 and CDR2 from the germline V gene are LGHNA and YSLEER. The V segment lost 2 bases and the J segment 4 bases; nucleotides outside the gene matches: 7. CDR3 nucleotide sequence: TGCGCCAGCAGCCAACTTACAGGGGGTCGATACGAGCAGTACTTC. It encodes CASSQLTGGRYEQYF.

The CDR3 here is CASSFGNTIYF. CDR3 bases: TGTGCCAGCAGCTTTGGAAACACCATATATTTT. The rearrangement joins TRBV7-9 to TRBJ1-3, with unresolved D. V was clipped by 3 bases and J by 3 bases, with 0 bases between them. This CDR3 is built from 11 residues. Looked up from germline, CDR1 is SEHNR and CDR2 is FQNEAQ (reference sequence). The variable domain in full, completed from reference TRBV7-9 and TRBJ1-3, reads DTGVSQNPRHKITKRGQNVTFRCDPISEHNRLYWYRQTLGQGPEFLTYFQNEAQLEKSRLLSDRFSAERPKGSFSTLEIQRTEQGDSAMYLCASSFGNTIYFGEGSWLTVV.

This chain links TRBV2 with TRBJ1-2; D is possibly TRBD1 (5 bases). The V gene lost 5 bases and the J gene lost 0 bases, with 19 bases spanning the gap. The CDR3 has 17 amino acids. Germline CDR1 is SNHLY and CDR2 is FYNNEI. The CDR3 region has the DNA TGTGCCAGCAGTAAGGCGGCAGGGACCGATCCTAACTATGGCTACACCTTC. It codes for CASSKAAGTDPNYGYTF.

The chain couples TRBV5-1 to TRBJ2-2; the match to TRBD1 covers 9 bases. The length of the CDR3 is 15 residues. Germline V gives CDR1 SGHRS, CDR2 YFSETQ. The trim removed 4 bases at V and 6 bases at J, leaving 7 bases unmatched. The CDR3: CASSRRTGEAGELFF. Here the CDR3 DNA reads TGCGCCAGCAGCAGAAGGACAGGGGAGGCCGGGGAGCTGTTTTTT.

V gene TRBV27 combines with J gene TRBJ2-7; maybe TRBD2 (7 bases). The ends were cut back, 3 bases at V and 3 bases at J, with 18 bases in the middle. CDR1 is MNHEY and CDR2 is SMNVEV in the germline V gene (reference sequence). This CDR3 is 16 amino acids long. The CDR3 DNA reads TGTGCCAGCAGTTTCGGGGGCGGGGGCGGTTTCTACGAGCAGTACTTC. Amino acids: CASSFGGGGGFYEQYF.

The rearrangement links TRBV18 to TRBJ2-7, with D uncertain. The CDR3 loop spans 13 amino acids. The V and J ends lost 3 bases and 5 bases respectively, with 11 bases between them. Germline CDR1 reads KGHSH; CDR2 reads LQKENI. The CDR3 loop reads CASSPGTGDEQYF. The CDR3 nucleotides are TGTGCCAGCTCACCGGGAACCGGCGACGAGCAGTACTTC.

V usage is TRBV10-2 and J usage is TRBJ1-6; D remains unclear. The CDR3 extends over 13 amino acids. Germline CDR1 WSHSY, CDR2 SAAADI. V lost 0 bases and J 13 bases, leaving 10 bases between the germline ends. The CDR3 sequence is CASSESWTDPLHF. The CDR3 coding sequence is TGCGCCAGCAGTGAGTCCTGGACCGATCCCCTCCACTTT.

The chain joins TRBV19 to TRBJ1-2; TRBD1 might be the D (6 bases). Germline V lookup: CDR1 LNHDA, CDR2 SQIVND (reference sequence). This CDR3 comprises 14 residues. V lost 5 bases, J lost 4 bases, and 14 bases lay in between. CDR3 sequence: CASSSQGPPYGYTF. The DNA of the CDR3 is TGTGCCAGTAGTTCGCAGGGGCCCCCCTATGGCTACACCTTC.

The rearrangement links TRBV25-1 to TRBJ1-3, with D hard to call. CDR1 and CDR2 from the germline V gene are MGHDK and SYGVNS. With 1 base removed from V and 5 bases from J, the gap between germline ends came to 15 bases. The CDR3 sequence is 16 residues long. This CDR3 reads CASSELFPTERNTIYF. CDR3 bases: TGTGCCAGCAGTGAATTGTTTCCGACGGAAAGAAACACCATATATTTT.

This chain connects TRBV4-3 to TRBJ1-2; no reliable D call. This CDR3 contains 14 residues. Trimming left V 1 base short and J 3 bases short, with 9 bases between. CDR1 is LGHNA, CDR2 YSLEER, per germline. The CDR3 DNA is TGCGCCAGCAGCCAAGTGCAGGCTCACTATGGCTACACCTTC. It codes for CASSQVQAHYGYTF.

The chain employs TRBV28 and TRBJ1-1, with a tentative D call TRBD1 (6 bases). CDR1 is MDHEN, CDR2 SYDVKM, per germline. Trimming removed 3 bases from V and 2 bases from J, with 13 bases in between. CDR3 length: 15 amino acids. The CDR3: CASSFGGAVNTEAFF. For the CDR3, the DNA is TGTGCCAGCAGTTTTGGGGGGGCCGTCAACACTGAAGCTTTCTTT.

The genes are TRBV4-1 and TRBJ1-1, with TRBD1 as a possible D gene (6 bases). Germline V gene data show CDR1 as MGHRA and CDR2 as YSYEKL. V was shortened by 3 bases and J by 4 bases, with 9 bases between the two germline ends. The CDR3 is 13 residues long. The CDR3: CASSQGASTEAFF. DNA of the CDR3: TGCGCCAGCAGCCAGGGGGCGAGCACTGAAGCTTTCTTT.

This chain uses TRBV28 with TRBJ1-2, with TRBD1 as a possible D gene (5 bases). This CDR3 is built from 13 residues. The V end lost 8 bases, the J end lost 4 bases, and 14 bases lay between the germline ends. Germline CDR1 is MDHEN and CDR2 is SYDVKM. This chain's CDR3 is CASSPGGRYGYTF. Written as DNA, the CDR3 is TGTGCCAGCTCTCCCGGGGGACGCTATGGCTACACCTTC.

V is TRBV19 and J is TRBJ1-4; a weak D match, TRBD1 (6 bases). V lost 4 bases and J lost 4, with 19 bases in between. CDR1 and CDR2 from the germline V gene are LNHDA and SQIVND (reference sequence). This CDR3 region has 17 residues. In DNA form, the CDR3 reads TGTGCCAGTAGTACCAAAACAACAGGGCACCTTAATGAAAAACTGTTTTTT. It is translated as CASSTKTTGHLNEKLFF.

This clone has just a few counts. The chain joins TRBV29-1 to TRBJ1-4; D ambiguous. There are 12 residues in the CDR3. Germline CDR1 is SQVTM and CDR2 is ANQGSEA. V lost 6 bases and J 6 bases, leaving 11 bases between the germline ends. The DNA of the CDR3 is TGCAGCGTACTACACCACGATGAAAAACTGTTTTTT. Translated, it gives CSVLHHDEKLFF. Complete variable domain (other parts from reference TRBV29-1 and TRBJ1-4): SAVISQKPSRDICQRGTSLTIQCQVDSQVTMMFWYRQQPGQSLTLIATANQGSEATYESGFVIDKFPISRPNLTFSTLTVSNMSPEDSSIYLCSVLHHDEKLFFGSGTQLSVL.

This clone was observed a few times. The V and J genes are TRBV24-1 and TRBJ2-2; TRBD1 matches 10 bases. V shed 6 bases, J shed 4 bases, and the junction held 7 bases outside the gene matches. Germline assignment: CDR1 KGHDR and CDR2 SFDVKD. This CDR3 contains 16 residues. The CDR3 protein is CATSSTGTGVTGELFF. DNA for the CDR3: TGTGCCACCAGTAGTACCGGGACAGGGGTCACCGGGGAGCTGTTTTTT.

This clone was counted once. This chain links TRBV6-5 with TRBJ2-7, with TRBD1 identical over 10 bases. Trimming at V came to 2 bases and at J to 5 bases, leaving 6 bases not matched to a gene. From germline, CDR1 is MNHEY and CDR2 SVGAGI. The length of the CDR3 is 15 residues. The CDR3 nucleotides read TGTGCCAGCAGTTACAGACAGGGGGCTATCCACGAGCAGTACTTC. Translating it yields CASSYRQGAIHEQYF.

The chain recombines TRBV9 with TRBJ2-1; weak D call: TRBD2 (6 bases). The CDR3 sequence is 15 residues long. Germline V gene sequence: CDR1 SGDLS, CDR2 YYNGEE. Deletions cut 2 bases from V and 6 bases from J, with 15 bases between. The CDR3 here is CASSVSGTPLNEQFF. The CDR3 DNA reads TGTGCCAGCAGCGTGTCCGGGACTCCTCTCAATGAGCAGTTCTTC.

This clone was detected only once. The chain uses TRBV19 and TRBJ1-2; TRBD1 aligns across 9 bases. CDR1 and CDR2 (germline): LNHDA, SQIVND (reference sequence). CDR3 size: 12 residues. The ends lost 11 bases at V and 8 bases at J; junction bases unmatched: 9. CDR3 in amino acids: CAVTGTGYGYTF. For the CDR3, the DNA is TGTGCCGTGACCGGGACAGGGTACGGCTACACCTTC.

The rearrangement uses TRBV6-6 and TRBJ1-1; D might be TRBD1 (6 bases). V dropped 7 bases and J dropped 2 bases, with 11 bases sitting between them. The CDR3 runs 13 residues. Germline CDR1 MNHNY, CDR2 SVGAGI (reference sequence). The CDR3 spells CASKIQGNTEAFF. The CDR3 bases are TGTGCCAGCAAGATACAGGGTAACACTGAAGCTTTCTTT.

The rearrangement joins TRBV4-1 to TRBJ1-1; D gene ambiguous. V lost 4 bases and J lost 0, with 15 bases in between. Germline-derived CDR1 and CDR2 are MGHRA and YSYEKL. This CDR3 spans 16 amino acids. The CDR3 is CASSLHPGGMNTEAFF. The CDR3 DNA reads TGCGCCAGCAGCCTCCACCCAGGAGGTATGAACACTGAAGCTTTCTTT.

The V call is TRBV19, the J call TRBJ1-5; D not certain. Germline V lookup: CDR1 LNHDA, CDR2 SQIVND (reference sequence). V was trimmed by 3 bases and J by 8 bases, leaving 5 bases between them. The CDR3 covers 11 residues. The CDR3 bases are TGTGCCAGTAGTATTAACGAGCCCCAGCATTTT. This gives the protein CASSINEPQHF.